These 15 T cell receptor beta chains were all obtained from the same sample, sequenced in a study of blood T cells in healthy people across ages. A J-beta primer mix and a sample-barcoded 5' primer were used in a second PCR of roughly 6 to 11 cycles. TCRdb reprocessed the 5' RACE reads with MiXCR, giving one entry per CDR3 protein. The table includes fewer than 950,000 distinct CDR3 sequences, 53% detected once. Sequencing input: blood. The receptors here all came from an elderly man in good health.

The table lists this clonotype with a count of one. The V call is TRBV7-8, the J call TRBJ1-5; TRBD1 might be the D (6 bases). The V gene's germline CDR1 is SGHVS and CDR2 FQNEAQ. The CDR3 is 14 residues long. Trimming took off 6 bases at V and 3 bases at J, with 12 bases between the two ends. Here the CDR3 reads CASSYTGTNQPQHF. CDR3 DNA: TGTGCCAGCAGTTACACAGGGACCAATCAGCCCCAGCATTTT.

This chain joins TRBV4-1 and TRBJ2-1; TRBD2 is a possible D gene (6 bases). Germline values: CDR1 MGHRA, CDR2 YSYEKL. Trimming shortened V by 3 bases and J by 12 bases, and 12 bases separated the two germline ends. CDR3 length equals 12 residues. CDR3 protein: CASSHRDWGQFF. CDR3 bases: TGCGCCAGCAGCCATAGGGACTGGGGGCAGTTCTTC.

A few counts support this clonotype. V usage is TRBV28 and J usage is TRBJ2-7; D perhaps matches TRBD1 (6 bases). This CDR3 is 15 amino acids long. In germline, CDR1 is MDHEN, CDR2 SYDVKM. V dropped 6 bases and J dropped 2 bases, with 17 bases sitting between them. This CDR3 is CASSRPETGTYEQYF. Written as DNA, the CDR3 is TGTGCCAGCAGCCGCCCGGAGACAGGAACCTACGAGCAGTACTTC.

In this sample, this clonotype turned up once. The V and J genes are TRBV20-1 and TRBJ2-4; weak D call: TRBD2 (6 bases). The end of the DNA fits TRBJ2-7 better, so the J call may be wrong. Germline V gene sequence: CDR1 DFQATT, CDR2 SNEGSKA (reference sequence). The CDR3 spans 14 residues. This chain's CDR3 is CSAHELEGSYEQYF. The CDR3 DNA follows: TGCAGTGCTCATGAATTGGAGGGCTCCTACGAGCAGTACTTC.

Comment on this clonotype: A much larger clone lies one base from this, so it may be a read error. V is TRBV7-8 and J is TRBJ1-5; the D is unclear. Germline V gene lookup returns CDR1 SGHVS and CDR2 FQNEAQ. The CDR3 totals 14 residues. CDR3: CASRSEESSQPQHF. The CDR3 DNA sequence: TGTGCCAGCAGGTCGGAGGAGAGCAGTCAGCCCCAGCATTTT.

J is TRBJ2-7 and V is TRBV2; D remains unclear. The CDR3 sequence is 11 residues long. The germline CDR1 and CDR2 sequences are SNHLY and FYNNEI. V was cut by 3 bases and J by 10 bases, with 10 bases left in between. Written as DNA, the CDR3 is TGTGCCAGCAGTGAGGGCCCTTACCAGTACTTC. Its translation is CASSEGPYQYF.

J is TRBJ2-7 and V is TRBV27; 7 nucleotides match TRBD2. There are 15 residues in the CDR3. Germline V gene lookup returns CDR1 MNHEY and CDR2 SMNVEV (reference sequence). J gave up 1 base and V 2 bases, and 5 bases lay outside the gene matches. CDR3 region: CASSLRREESYEQYF. CDR3 nucleotides: TGTGCCAGCAGTTTACGACGGGAGGAGTCCTACGAGCAGTACTTC.

V is TRBV9 and J is TRBJ2-5, with a possible D match to TRBD2 (5 bases). The V gene lost 0 bases and the J gene lost 11 bases, with 14 bases spanning the gap. The CDR3 is 13 amino acids. Per the germline V gene, CDR1 is SGDLS and CDR2 is YYNGEE. This CDR3 reads CASSVARFGEQYF. As DNA, the CDR3 is TGTGCCAGCAGCGTAGCCAGGTTCGGGGAGCAGTACTTC.

The chain is built from TRBV3-1 and TRBJ1-4, with 7 bases lining up with TRBD1. From germline, CDR1 is LGHDT and CDR2 YNNKEL (reference sequence). This CDR3 has 14 residues. The ends lost 2 bases at V and 7 bases at J; junction bases unmatched: 4. The CDR3 spells CASSQRQGGEKLFF. As DNA, the CDR3 is TGTGCCAGCAGCCAAAGACAGGGTGGTGAAAAACTGTTTTTT.

V gene TRBV2 combines with J gene TRBJ2-3; 12 bases line up with TRBD2. The V gene's germline CDR1 is SNHLY and CDR2 FYNNEI. CDR3 size: 15 residues. The ends lost 0 bases at V and 6 bases at J; junction bases unmatched: 1. DNA for the CDR3: TGTGCCAGCAGTGAAGCCCTAGCGGGAGGGGATACGCAGTATTTT. Translating gives CASSEALAGGDTQYF.

The gene calls are TRBV15 and TRBJ1-1, with D possibly TRBD1 on 6 matching bases. Trimming removed 5 bases from V and 0 bases from J, with 10 bases in between. This CDR3 is 14 amino acids long. Germline lookup yields CDR1 LNHNV and CDR2 YYDKDF (reference sequence). Written as DNA, the CDR3 is TGTGCCACCAGCGCGGACAGCATGAACACTGAAGCTTTCTTT. Translation gives CATSADSMNTEAFF.

This clonotype turned up a few times. The V and J genes are TRBV6-5 and TRBJ2-7; 7 bases map to TRBD2. Germline V gives CDR1 MNHEY, CDR2 SVGAGI. V shed 0 bases, J shed 4 bases, and the junction held 6 bases outside the gene matches. CDR3 size: 15 residues. The CDR3 nucleotides are TGTGCCAGCAGTTACTCGAGAAGCGGGGTTTACGAGCAGTACTTC. This encodes CASSYSRSGVYEQYF.

The chain has TRBV12-3 or TRBV12-4 and TRBJ2-5, with 11 bases matching TRBD1. The CDR3 is 17 amino acids. The trim removed 1 base at V and 3 bases at J, leaving 7 bases unmatched. This CDR3 is CASSLGSRTGGEETQYF. The CDR3 nucleotides are TGTGCCAGCAGTTTAGGTTCAAGGACAGGGGGCGAAGAGACCCAGTACTTC.

Only one count was recorded for this clonotype. The chain has TRBV7-2 and TRBJ1-5; D not certain. Germline V CDR1 and CDR2: SGHTA, FQGNSA. The length of the CDR3 is 15 residues. The germline V and J ends were trimmed by 1 base and 6 bases, with 13 bases remaining between them. CDR3 sequence reads: CASSLVFSPGQPQHF. The CDR3 DNA reads as TGTGCCAGCAGCTTAGTGTTCTCACCGGGTCAGCCCCAGCATTTT.

V and J are TRBV7-3 and TRBJ2-6, with D perhaps matching TRBD1 (6 bases). The length of the CDR3 is 16 residues. Germline V CDR1 and CDR2: SGHTA, FQGTGA. V was clipped by 5 bases and J by 4 bases, with 15 bases between them. The CDR3 sequence: CASSTTRGAGANVLTF. CDR3 coding DNA: TGTGCCAGCAGCACCACCAGGGGAGCGGGGGCCAACGTCCTGACTTTC.